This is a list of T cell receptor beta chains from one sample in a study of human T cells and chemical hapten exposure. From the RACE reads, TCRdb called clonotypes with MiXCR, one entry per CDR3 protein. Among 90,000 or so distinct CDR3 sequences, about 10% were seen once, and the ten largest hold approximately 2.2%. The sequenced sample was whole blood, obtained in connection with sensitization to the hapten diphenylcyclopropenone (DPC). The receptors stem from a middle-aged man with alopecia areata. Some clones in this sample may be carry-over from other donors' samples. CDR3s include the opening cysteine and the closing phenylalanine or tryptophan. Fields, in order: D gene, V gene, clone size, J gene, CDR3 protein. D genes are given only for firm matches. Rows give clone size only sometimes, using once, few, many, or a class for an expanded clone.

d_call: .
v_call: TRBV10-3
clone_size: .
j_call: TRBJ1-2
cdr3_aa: CAISEGQTNYGYTF

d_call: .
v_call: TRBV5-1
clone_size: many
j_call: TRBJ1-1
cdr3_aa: CASSLDSANTEAFF

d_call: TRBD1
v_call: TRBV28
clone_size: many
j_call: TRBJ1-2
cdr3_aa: CASSLATGTGVYGYTF

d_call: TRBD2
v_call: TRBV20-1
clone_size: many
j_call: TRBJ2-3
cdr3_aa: CSARDVETSGSWGLADTQYF

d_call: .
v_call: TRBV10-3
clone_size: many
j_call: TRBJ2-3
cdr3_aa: CAISEVRGRTDTQYF

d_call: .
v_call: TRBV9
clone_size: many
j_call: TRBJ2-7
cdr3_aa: CASSVGWGPEYEQYF

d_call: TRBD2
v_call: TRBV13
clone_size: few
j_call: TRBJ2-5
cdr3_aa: CASSRPSGQETQYF

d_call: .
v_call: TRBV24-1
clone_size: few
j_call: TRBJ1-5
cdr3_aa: CATSRGGVSNQPQHF

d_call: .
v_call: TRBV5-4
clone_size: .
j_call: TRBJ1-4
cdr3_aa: CASSVTQGQNEKLFF

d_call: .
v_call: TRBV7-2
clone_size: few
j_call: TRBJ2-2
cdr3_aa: CASSLVSKNTGELFF

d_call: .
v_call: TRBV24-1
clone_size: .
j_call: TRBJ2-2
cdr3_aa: CATSDSSDKAGELFF

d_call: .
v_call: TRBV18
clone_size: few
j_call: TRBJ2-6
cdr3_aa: CASSPSTVGTGANVLTF

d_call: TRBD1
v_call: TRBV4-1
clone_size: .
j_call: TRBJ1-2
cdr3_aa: CASSQGPGQFNYGYTF

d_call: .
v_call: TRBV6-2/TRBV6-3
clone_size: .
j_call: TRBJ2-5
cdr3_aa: CASSFGKGSQETQYF

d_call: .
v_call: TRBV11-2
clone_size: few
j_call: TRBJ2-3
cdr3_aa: CASSLSSRGTDTQYF

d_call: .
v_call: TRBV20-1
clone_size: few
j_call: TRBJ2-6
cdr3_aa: CSARFGFSGANVLTF

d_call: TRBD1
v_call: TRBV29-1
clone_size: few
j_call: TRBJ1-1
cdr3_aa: CSLGPQGGTEAFF

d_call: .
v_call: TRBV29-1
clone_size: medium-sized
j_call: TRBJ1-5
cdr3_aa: CSVGHDQPQHF

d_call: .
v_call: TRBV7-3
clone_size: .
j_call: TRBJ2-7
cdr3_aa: CASSQGNSYEQYF

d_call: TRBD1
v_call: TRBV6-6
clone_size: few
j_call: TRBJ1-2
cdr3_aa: CASSPSGTGRSDGYTF

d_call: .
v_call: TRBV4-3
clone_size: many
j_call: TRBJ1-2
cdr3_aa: CASSQEGAGDGYTF

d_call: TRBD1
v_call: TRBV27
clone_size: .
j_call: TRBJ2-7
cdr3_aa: CASSKTPGGAGSYEQYF

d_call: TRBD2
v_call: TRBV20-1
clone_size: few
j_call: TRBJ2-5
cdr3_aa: CSARAPTSGPVYQETQYF

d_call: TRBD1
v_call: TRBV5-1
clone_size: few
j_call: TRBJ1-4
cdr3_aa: CASSTGQGDEKLFF

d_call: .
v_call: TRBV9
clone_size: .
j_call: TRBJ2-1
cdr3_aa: CASSVVWEFGGEQFF

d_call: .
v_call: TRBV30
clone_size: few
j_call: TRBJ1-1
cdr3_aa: CAWSPDRNTEAFF

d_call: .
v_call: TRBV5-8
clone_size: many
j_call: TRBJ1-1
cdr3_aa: CASSHEAEAFF

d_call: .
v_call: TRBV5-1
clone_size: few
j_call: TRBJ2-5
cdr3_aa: CASSWSAAGAETQYF

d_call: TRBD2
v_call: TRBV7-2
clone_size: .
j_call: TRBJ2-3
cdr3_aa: CASSYTSGVRTDTQYF

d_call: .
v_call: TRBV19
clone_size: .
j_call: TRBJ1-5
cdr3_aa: CASSIVEGATQPQNF

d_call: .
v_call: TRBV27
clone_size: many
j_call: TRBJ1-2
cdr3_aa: CASSLTGPSYGYTF

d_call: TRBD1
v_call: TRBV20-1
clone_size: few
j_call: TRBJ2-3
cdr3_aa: CSAIPGQGTADTQYF

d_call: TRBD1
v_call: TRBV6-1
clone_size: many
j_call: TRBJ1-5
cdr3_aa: CASKTGQGIWQPQHF

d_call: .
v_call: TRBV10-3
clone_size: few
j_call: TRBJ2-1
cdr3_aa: CAISETYWEQFF

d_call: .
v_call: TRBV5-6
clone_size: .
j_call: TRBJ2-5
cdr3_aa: CASSSSDSHQETQYF

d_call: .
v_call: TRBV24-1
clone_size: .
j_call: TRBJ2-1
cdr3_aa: CATSGGASANEQFF

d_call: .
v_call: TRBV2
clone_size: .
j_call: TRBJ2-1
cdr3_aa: CASTPSDRQYNGQFF

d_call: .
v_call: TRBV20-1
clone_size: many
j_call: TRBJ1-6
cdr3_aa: CSARVGGVGGSPLHF